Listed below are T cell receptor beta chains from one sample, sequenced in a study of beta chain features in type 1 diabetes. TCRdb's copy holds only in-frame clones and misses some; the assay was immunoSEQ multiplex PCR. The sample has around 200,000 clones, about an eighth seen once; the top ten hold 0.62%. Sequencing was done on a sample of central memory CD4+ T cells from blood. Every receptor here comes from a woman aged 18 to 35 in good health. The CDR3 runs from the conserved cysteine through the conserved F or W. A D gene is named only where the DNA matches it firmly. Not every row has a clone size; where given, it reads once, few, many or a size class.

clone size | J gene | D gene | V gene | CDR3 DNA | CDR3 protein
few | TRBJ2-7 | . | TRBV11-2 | TGTGCCAGCAGCTTAGTAGTTCTGAGCTACGAGCAGTACTTC | CASSLVVLSYEQYF
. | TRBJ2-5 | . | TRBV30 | TGTGCCTGGAGTGTATACAGGGGGGGCGAGACCCAGTACTTC | CAWSVYRGGETQYF
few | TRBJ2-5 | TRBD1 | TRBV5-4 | TGTGCCAGCAGCCAACTACTTAGGACAGGGCTTGTGGAGACCCAGTACTTC | CASSQLLRTGLVETQYF
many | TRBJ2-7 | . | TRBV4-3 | TGCGCCAGCAGCCAATTGCTGGAGGGGACCTACGAGCAGTACTTC | CASSQLLEGTYEQYF
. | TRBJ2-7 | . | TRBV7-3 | TGTGCCAGCAGCTCCCAGGGTCCGCCTCTGGGCGAGCAGTACTTC | CASSSQGPPLGEQYF
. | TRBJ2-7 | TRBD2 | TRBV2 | TGTGCCAGCAAGAGTTGGACTAGCGGGGGGGACGAGCAGTACTTC | CASKSWTSGGDEQYF
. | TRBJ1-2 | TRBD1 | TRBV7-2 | TGTGCCAGCAGCCCCCTTCGGACAGGGGGCTATGGCTACACCTTC | CASSPLRTGGYGYTF
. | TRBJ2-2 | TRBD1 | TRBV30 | TGTGCCTGGAGTATGGGAACAGGGGTCACCGGGGAGCTGTTTTTT | CAWSMGTGVTGELFF
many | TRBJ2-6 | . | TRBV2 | TGTGCCAGCAGTGAGGACAGCTCTGGGGCCAACGTCCTGACTTTC | CASSEDSSGANVLTF
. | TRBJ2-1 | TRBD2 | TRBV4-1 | TGCGCCAGCAGCCAAGGCCCCCGACTAGCGGGATGGAACAATGAGCAGTTCTTC | CASSQGPRLAGWNNEQFF
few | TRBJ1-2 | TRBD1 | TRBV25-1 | TGTGCCAGCAGTGGAGCCGGGACAGGGTCTGGCTACACCTTC | CASSGAGTGSGYTF
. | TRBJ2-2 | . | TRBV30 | TGTGCCTGGAGTCCTTTTACGGGTTACACCGGGGAGCTGTTTTTT | CAWSPFTGYTGELFF
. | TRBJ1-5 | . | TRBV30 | TGTGCCTGGGACGCCCGAGGAAATCAGCCCCAGCATTTT | CAWDARGNQPQHF
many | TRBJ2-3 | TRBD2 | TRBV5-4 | TGTGCCAGCAGCTTGGTCGGACTAGCGGGATCGGGGGTAGATACGCAGTATTTT | CASSLVGLAGSGVDTQYF
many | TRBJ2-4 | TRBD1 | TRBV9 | TGTGCCAGCAGCGAGGGGGACAGGGTAAAAAACATTCAGTACTTC | CASSEGDRVKNIQYF
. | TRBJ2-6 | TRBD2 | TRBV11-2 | TGTGCCAGCAGCTTAGGGGGGGGCTCTGGGGCCAACGTCCTGACTTTC | CASSLGGGSGANVLTF
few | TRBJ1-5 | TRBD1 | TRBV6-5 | TGTGCCAGCAACCCGGGACAGAATCGTCAGCCCCAGCATTTT | CASNPGQNRQPQHF
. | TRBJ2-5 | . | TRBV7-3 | TGTGCCAGCAGCTTAACGGGAGTGGGACAAGAGACCCAGTACTTC | CASSLTGVGQETQYF
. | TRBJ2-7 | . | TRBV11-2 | TGTGCCAGCAGCAAATTGGACTTAAACGAGCAGTACTTC | CASSKLDLNEQYF
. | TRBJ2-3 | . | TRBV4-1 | TGCGCCAGCAGCCAAGGCCGACAGCTTGAGGTAGATACGCAGTATTTT | CASSQGRQLEVDTQYF
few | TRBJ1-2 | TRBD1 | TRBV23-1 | TGCGCCAGCAGTCAGGACAGGGAAAGAGGCTATGGCTACACCTTC | CASSQDRERGYGYTF
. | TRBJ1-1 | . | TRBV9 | TGTGCCAGCAGCGTAGAACACCCGAGGACTGAAGCTTTCTTT | CASSVEHPRTEAFF
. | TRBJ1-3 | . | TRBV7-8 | TGTGCCAGCAGCTCCACAGGGTTTGGTGGAAACACCATATATTTT | CASSSTGFGGNTIYF
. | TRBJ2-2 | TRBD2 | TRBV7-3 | TGTGCCAGCAGGCTAGGCGGGAGCGACACCGGGGAGCTGTTTTTT | CASRLGGSDTGELFF
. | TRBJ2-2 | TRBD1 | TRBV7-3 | TGTGCCAGCAGCTCGACAGGGGTGAACACCGGGGAGCTGTTTTTT | CASSSTGVNTGELFF
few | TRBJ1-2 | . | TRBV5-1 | TGCGCCAGCAGCTTTGAGGGTCCACTATATGGCTACACCTTC | CASSFEGPLYGYTF
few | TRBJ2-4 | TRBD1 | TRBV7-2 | TGTGCCAGCAGCTCCGACAGGGGGCGGGCCAAAAACATTCAGTACTTC | CASSSDRGRAKNIQYF
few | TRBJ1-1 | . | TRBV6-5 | TGTGCCGCTAAGATGAACACTGAAGCTTTCTTT | CAAKMNTEAFF
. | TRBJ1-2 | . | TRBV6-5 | TGTGCCAGCAGTTACGAGCGGGGAGTCTATGGCTACACCTTC | CASSYERGVYGYTF